Presented here are 2 T cell receptor beta chains from one specimen sequenced in a study of T cell repertoires in cytomegalovirus infection. MiXCR was run by TCRdb on the reads, yielding one entry per CDR3 protein. Of nearly 450,000 distinct CDR3 sequences listed, approximately 31% are singletons. Sequenced material: PBMCs. Receptors were obtained from a human donor in good health (CMV status not recorded). Some clones in this sample may be carry-over from other donors' samples.

The chain carries TRBV4-1 and TRBJ2-7; 7 bases fit TRBD1. The CDR3 totals 16 residues. CDR1 MGHRA and CDR2 YSYEKL come from the germline V gene. The ends lost 1 base at V and 2 bases at J; junction bases unmatched: 8. The CDR3 DNA reads TGCGCCAGCAGCCAAGTTCAGGGGGAAGGAACCTACGAGCAGTACTTC. Translating it yields CASSQVQGEGTYEQYF.

CDR3 bases: TGCAGTGCTAGCACGGGACAGGGCTACGAGCAGTACTTC. As protein: CSASTGQGYEQYF. The chain carries TRBV20-1 and TRBJ2-7, with 9 bases aligning to TRBD1. This CDR3 is built from 13 residues. Germline V gene lookup returns CDR1 DFQATT and CDR2 SNEGSKA (reference sequence). V gave up 3 bases and J gave up 3 bases; unmatched junction bases: 3.